This TCR beta chain stems from a study of vaccination and CD4 T cells after COVID-19. Broader study findings: Apart from involving relatively few convalescent patients, the work omitted early post-infection timepoints.

The treatment is: approximately 11-day PBMC culture with coronavirus spike peptide pools or control peptides (ViraFEST assay). ViraFEST stimulated the growth of antigen-specific T cells using peptide pools and subsequently profiled their TCRs by sequencing. Germline V gene data show CDR1 as SGHRS and CDR2 as YFSETQ. V lost 1 base, J lost 2 bases, and 4 bases stayed unmatched. The CDR3 covers 15 residues. For this clonotype: As yet, its antigen is unknown.

The assay that was used to sequence DNA from cultured CD4+ T cells was the Oncomine TCR Beta short-read assay. TCRdb called the PCR reads again in MiXCR, with one record for every CDR3 protein. Of roughly 16,000 distinct CDR3 sequences listed, 44% are singletons. The origin of this receptor is a human donor who had recovered from COVID-19. The chain carries TRBV5-1 and TRBJ2-3, with 7 nucleotides matching TRBD2. Specimen: CD4+ T cells from blood, cultured in vitro. The CDR3 DNA reads TGCGCCAGCAGCTTGACGGGAGGTATCACAGATACGCAGTATTTT. Its translation: CASSLTGGITDTQYF.